The subject of this entry is one TCR beta chain. This clone was counted a few times. Its recognized antigen is unknown. No clone much larger than this one lies a single base away; base qualities are absent. The sample belongs to a study of cytomegalovirus exposure and HLA in healthy donors (dated by TCRdb to 2017 to 2019). For context, the study as a whole: According to an earlier analysis of 450 to 650 of the donors, about 179 million T cells yielded some 110 million unique TCR beta sequences and around 300 Gb of sequence data. About 300 gigabases of sequencing data and around 80 million unique TCR sequences made up an early release that covered some 640 HLA-typed donors. Of the approximately 400 genotyped donors, roughly 80% fell in the genetic ancestry cluster associated with self-reported Caucasian donors. The study was designed to test whether signatures of past pathogen exposure could be identified by cataloging public T cell receptors. The study profiled the T cell repertoires of fewer than 850 subjects by immunosequencing and related them to cytomegalovirus serostatus. Besides the first cohort of under 700 subjects, a separate validation cohort made up of roughly 120 different subjects was used. High-throughput TCR immunosequencing, statistical association of individual TCRs with disease status, and machine learning were combined to predict cytomegalovirus infection status. A later analysis re-analyzed previously published TCR beta repertoires from 650 to 800 donors and added high-resolution HLA genotyping to study TCR occurrence patterns. In the later analysis, no new phenotypic data were used to find candidate immune exposures; instead, reliance was placed on TCR beta sequences and their occurrence across donors. To decide whether each TCR beta V gene segment behaved as functional or pseudogenic, an earlier analysis of several hundred of the donors relied on high-throughput TCR beta sequencing. Donor age, sex, ethnicity and CMV serostatus were compiled together with the repertoire data. Genome-wide SNP genotypes for about 65% of the 666 donors were used in a later genetic analysis, which treated that subset as a discovery cohort. Every repertoire in the discovery cohort had been generated on one and the same sequencing platform. Class I and class II HLA loci were covered by the typing at four-digit resolution. The number of typed donors differed by locus: about 620-630 for A, B, C, DRB1 and DQB1; roughly 510 for DQA1; approximately 600 for DPA1; and some 450 for DPB1. Roughly 5 DR-DQ haplotypes were handled as single units for association and clustering because linkage in the cohort was strong. Among about 360 genotyped donors of the cohort, an average of 235,054 unique TCR beta nucleotide sequences were sequenced per donor, roughly a sixth of them non-productive.

The cohort consisted of fewer than 700 healthy bone marrow donors. Cohort members were all nominally healthy when sampled, although unrecorded immune exposures were likely present. The donor tested CMV seronegative and was one of the 352 seronegative cohort members. A peripheral blood sample was provided by each donor, and peripheral blood mononuclear cells were used for TCR beta sequencing. The Qiagen DNeasy Blood Extraction Kit was used to extract genomic DNA from the blood cell samples. As encoded in the germline V gene, CDR1 is MDHEN while CDR2 is SYDVKM. The V and J ends are trimmed by 4 bases and 0 bases, leaving 10 bases between them. Including cysteine and phenylalanine, the CDR3 has 14 amino acids. The only DNA kept is the CDR3, 42 bases in frame from the first base. Library preparation was by the immunoSEQ multiplex PCR assay. The multiplex PCR relied on a mix of 60 forward primers for TCR Vbeta segments and 13 reverse primers for TCR Jbeta segments. The CDR3 region of rearranged TCR beta genes was amplified from genomic DNA with a multiplex PCR assay. Amplified TCR beta libraries were sequenced as 87-base-pair reads on the Illumina HiSeq System. The paper's processing steps were these. A later analysis counted tens of millions of unique TCR beta chains across the 650 to 700 repertoires, and around 12 million of these chains were shared by at least two donors. Raw reads were error-corrected and collapsed into unique sequences by a nearest-neighbor algorithm in which closely related sequences were merged to remove PCR and sequencing errors. CDR3 sequences were aligned to IMGT reference sequences to assign V, D and J gene segments. Each retained sequence needed at least a six-nucleotide match to both a V gene segment and a J gene segment. Rearrangements were called productive when the CDR3 lacked stop codons and stayed in frame with V and J; all others were non-productive. CDR3 was defined by IMGT convention, running from the second conserved V-encoded cysteine to the conserved J-encoded phenylalanine. The earlier analysis of 500 to 650 of the donors excluded any sequence lacking an unambiguous match to a single V gene segment. An earlier analysis of 587 of the donors classified V segments as functional when productive rearrangements were above 56.7% and as segregating when the standard deviation between donors was above 5%. A statistical classification framework was built to diagnose cytomegalovirus status from the catalog of TCR beta chain sequences. In a later analysis, V and J genes were assigned by comparing TCR nucleotide sequences against IMGT/GENE-DB human TR gene sequences. Using the TCRdist pipeline, a later analysis assigned CDR3 sequences along with most-parsimonious VDJ recombination scenarios. In a later analysis, each TCR beta chain was defined by its CDR3 amino acid sequence together with its V-gene family, and reads without a unique V-gene family were excluded. A later analysis removed several hundred highly shared, low-generation-probability nucleotide sequences to deal with suspected cross-contamination and a sequencing artifact. A later analysis calculated a clonal expansion index for each public chain from normalized within-repertoire ranks of inferred template counts. Generation probabilities in a later analysis came from a VDJ recombination model fitted to out-of-frame rearrangements, and those results were checked against IGoR. In a later analysis, hypergeometric tests were used to score TCR-TCR, TCR-HLA and TCR-CMV co-occurrence, with a repertoire-size bias correction applied to TCR pairs. To estimate false discovery rates, a later analysis permuted the HLA or CMV assignments 20 times. In a later analysis, co-occurring TCRs were grouped with DBSCAN, and TCRdist sequence similarity was added when clustering was performed within HLA-allele-positive subsets. Repertoires with fewer than 30,000 or more than 120,000 public chains, plus five repertoires with anomalous nucleotide sharing, were excluded from co-occurrence clustering. TCRdb took this table from immuneACCESS and kept in-frame rearrangements with V and J called. Such tables lack part of the clones; where checked against another copy, unresolved V genes explain under half of the gap, and the rest is unexplained. V and J calls and clone size follow that table, whereas D and trimming were derived from the DNA. Present in this sample are some 150,000 clones, roughly 76% of which were seen just once. About 1.3% of the sample is in the top ten clones.

Study-level results and caveats: In a later analysis, several top co-occurrence clusters were reported to appear linked to parvovirus B19, influenza, CMV and Epstein-Barr virus. Roughly uniform sequencing depth across donors was assumed in presence/absence analyses, although this assumption may not hold. When HLA alleles, especially DR and DQ, strongly co-occurred, attributing TCR associations to individual alleles was difficult. A further reported finding was that TCR beta sequences accurately predicted the HLA-A and HLA-B alleles for most subjects in the first cohort. A total of roughly 160 TCR beta chains were listed by the study as associated with cytomegalovirus. A group of highly shared sequence variants was considered likely to be a technical artifact of the sequencing pipeline. A later analysis found that HLA-associated TCR beta chains were more clonally expanded and had lower generation probabilities than equally common non-associated chains. A later genetic analysis reported fewer N-insertions in productive TCRs among donors in an Asian-associated ancestry cluster than the roughly 690-donor mean. At a false discovery rate of 0.05, a later analysis linked 16,000 or so TCR beta sequences to specific HLA alleles. Linkage disequilibrium might explain the correlated functional status among segregating V segments, but an unknown experimental factor could not be ruled out. In an earlier analysis of approximately 590 of the donors, most TCR beta V segments were observed in productive rearrangements about 87% or about 30% of the time, broadly matching IMGT annotations. V-gene and J-gene trimming of TCR beta chains was associated with a missense DCLRE1C variant in a later genetic analysis, and the association was replicated in an independent cohort. Because HLA typing was unavailable for some donors at each locus, only the typed subset was used in association tests. Most CMV-associated TCR beta chains appeared to be HLA-restricted in a later analysis, and the HLA associations seemed to be driven largely by CMV exposure. According to the authors, the approach could potentially be generalized to other disease states and immunological phenotypes. In a later analysis, the rate of TCR association differed among HLA loci, with DRB1 alleles having the most associated TCRs and HLA-C alleles having the fewest. For the cohort, immune exposure information was limited to CMV serostatus. Some IMGT-functional V segments, including TRBV6-2 and TRBV6-3, could not be told apart with the 87-base-pair reads, so those segments were excluded. In both the original and validation cohorts, the classifier was reported to diagnose cytomegalovirus status with high specificity and sensitivity. Because counts were too low, about 18 rarely observed V segments, including chromosome 9 orphons, were excluded from the earlier analysis of 587 of the donors. Most TCR sequences were observed very rarely across donors, whereas some public TCRs were present in many individuals. Three of the identified cytomegalovirus-associated TCR beta chains were confirmed in vitro to be specific for cytomegalovirus antigens. In this cohort, only TCR beta chains were sequenced, and detectable features were limited by the absence of alpha or paired-chain data.

The receptor chain draws on TRBV28 and TRBJ2-7, and TRBD2 may be the D gene, going by 5 matching bases. The material sequenced was PBMCs. This sequence was found in a female donor in good health and CMV-seronegative. The CDR3 reads CASSSSSLSYEQYF. The DNA sequence follows: TGTGCCAGCAGTTCCTCTAGCCTCTCCTACGAGCAGTACTTC.